The clone carrying this TCR beta chain was observed a handful of times. The antigen is not known. This CDR3 has 19 residues. The V and J ends lost 2 bases and 3 bases respectively, with 26 bases between them. Germline V CDR1 and CDR2: MNHEY, SVGAGI. The source of the sample is a study of CD8 T cells in ankylosing spondylitis. Study-wide points: CD8+ disease-linked clones were present at relatively low frequencies in blood. Earlier studies detected some motif variants in reactive arthritis synovial fluid and blood. Within ankylosing spondylitis blood, a TCR beta motif made up of fewer than ten highly homologous variants appeared to be characteristic. Significant enrichment of disease-linked clones was reportedly seen in matched ankylosing spondylitis synovial fluid.

Preparation of TCR beta libraries was done by quantitative 5'-RACE with molecular barcodes. TCRdb called the 5' RACE reads again in MiXCR, with one record for every CDR3 protein. The data show under 850,000 distinct CDR3 sequences, 15% to 20% seen once. The sequence was obtained from a male donor with ankylosing spondylitis. The rearrangement uses TRBV6-5 and TRBJ2-7, with D possibly matching TRBD2 (6 bases). The sample taken for sequencing was blood, either unsorted or a sorted T cell fraction (not recorded which). CDR3: CASSYSGHPSSVKNYEQYF. The CDR3 nucleotides are TGTGCCAGCAGTTACAGCGGGCACCCTTCCTCGGTGAAGAACTACGAGCAGTACTTC.